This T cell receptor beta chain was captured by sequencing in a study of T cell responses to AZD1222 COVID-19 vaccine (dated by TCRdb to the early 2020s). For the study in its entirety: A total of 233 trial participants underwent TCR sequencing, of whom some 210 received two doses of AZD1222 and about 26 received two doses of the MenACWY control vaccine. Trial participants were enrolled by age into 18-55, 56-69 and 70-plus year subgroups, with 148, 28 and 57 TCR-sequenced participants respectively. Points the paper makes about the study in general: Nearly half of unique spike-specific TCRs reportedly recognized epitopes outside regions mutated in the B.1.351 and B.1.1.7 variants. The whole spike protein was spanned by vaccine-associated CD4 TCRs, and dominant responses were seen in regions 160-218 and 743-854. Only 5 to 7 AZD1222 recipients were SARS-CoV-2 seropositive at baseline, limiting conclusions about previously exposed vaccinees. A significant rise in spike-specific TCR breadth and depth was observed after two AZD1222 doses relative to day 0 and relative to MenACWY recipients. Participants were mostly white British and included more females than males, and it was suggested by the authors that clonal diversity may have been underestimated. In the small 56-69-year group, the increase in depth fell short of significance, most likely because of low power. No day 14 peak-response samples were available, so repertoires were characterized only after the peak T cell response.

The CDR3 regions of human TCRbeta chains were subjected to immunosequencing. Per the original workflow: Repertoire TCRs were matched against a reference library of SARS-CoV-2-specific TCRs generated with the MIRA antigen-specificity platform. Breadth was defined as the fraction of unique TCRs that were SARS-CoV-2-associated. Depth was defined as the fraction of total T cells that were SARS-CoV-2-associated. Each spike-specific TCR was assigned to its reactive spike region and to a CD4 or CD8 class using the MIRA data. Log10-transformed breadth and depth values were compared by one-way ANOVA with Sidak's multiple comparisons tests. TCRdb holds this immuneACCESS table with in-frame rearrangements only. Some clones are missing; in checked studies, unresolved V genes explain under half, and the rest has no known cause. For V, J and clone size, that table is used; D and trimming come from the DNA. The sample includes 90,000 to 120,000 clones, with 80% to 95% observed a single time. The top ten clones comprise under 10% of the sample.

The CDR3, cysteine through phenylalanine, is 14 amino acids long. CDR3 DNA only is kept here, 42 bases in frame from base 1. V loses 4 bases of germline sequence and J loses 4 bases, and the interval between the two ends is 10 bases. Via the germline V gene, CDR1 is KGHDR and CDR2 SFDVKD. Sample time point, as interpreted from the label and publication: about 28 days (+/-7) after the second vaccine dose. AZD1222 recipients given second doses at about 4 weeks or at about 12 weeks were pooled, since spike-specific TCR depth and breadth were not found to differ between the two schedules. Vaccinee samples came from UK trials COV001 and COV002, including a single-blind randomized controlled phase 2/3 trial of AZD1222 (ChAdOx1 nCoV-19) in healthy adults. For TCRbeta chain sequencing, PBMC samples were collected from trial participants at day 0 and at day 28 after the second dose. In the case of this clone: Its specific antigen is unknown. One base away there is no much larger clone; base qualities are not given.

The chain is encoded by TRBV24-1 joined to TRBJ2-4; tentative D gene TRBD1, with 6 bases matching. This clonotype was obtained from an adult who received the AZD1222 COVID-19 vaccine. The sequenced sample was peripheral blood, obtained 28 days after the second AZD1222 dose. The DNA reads TGTGCCACCAGTGAACCGGGACAAAAAAACATTCAGTACTTC. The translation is CATSEPGQKNIQYF.